This T cell receptor beta chain comes out of a study of cytomegalovirus exposure and HLA in healthy donors. The study, taken as a whole, reports: Researchers reportedly found TCR beta sequences accurately predicted most subjects' HLA-A and HLA-B alleles. One variant, a missense change in DCLRE1C, was linked in a later analysis to TCR beta V- and J-gene trimming. The Asian-associated ancestry cluster reportedly had fewer N-insertions than the 666-donor mean in a later analysis. As confirmed in vitro, three CMV-associated chains were specific for CMV antigens.

The PCR contained 60 Vbeta and 13 Jbeta primers. Sequenced by immunoSEQ multiplex PCR; TCRdb stores in-frame clones only, minus some. In all, the sample yields about 75,000 clones. Looked up from germline, CDR1 is LNHNV and CDR2 is YYDKDF (reference sequence). This CDR3 spans 15 amino acids. The junction had 12 bases not matched to a gene; V was cut back by 5 bases and J by 6 bases. As for this clone: What it binds is not known.

The material sequenced was PBMCs. This TCR was recovered from a man younger than 30 in good health and CMV-seropositive. The V call is TRBV15, the J call TRBJ2-7; 8 nucleotides align to TRBD1. This CDR3 reads CATSARTGSAREQYF. DNA of the CDR3: TGTGCCACCAGCGCCCGGACAGGGAGTGCACGCGAGCAGTACTTC.